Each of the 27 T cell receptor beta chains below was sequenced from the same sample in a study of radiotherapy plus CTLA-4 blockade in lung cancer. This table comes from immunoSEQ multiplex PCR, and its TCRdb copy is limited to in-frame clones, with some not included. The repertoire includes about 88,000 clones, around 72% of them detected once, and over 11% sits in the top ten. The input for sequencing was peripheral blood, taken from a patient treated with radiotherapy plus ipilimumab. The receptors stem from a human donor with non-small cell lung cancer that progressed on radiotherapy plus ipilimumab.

The chain's CDR3 is CATSSGTNTGELFF. In DNA form, the CDR3 reads TGTGCCACCAGCAGCGGTACGAACACCGGGGAGCTGTTTTTT. The chain carries TRBV15 and TRBJ2-2, with no clear D. Between the trimmed V and J ends, which lost 3 bases and 0 bases, there was a span of 5 bases. The germline gives CDR1 LNHNV, CDR2 YYDKDF (reference sequence). This CDR3 has 14 residues.

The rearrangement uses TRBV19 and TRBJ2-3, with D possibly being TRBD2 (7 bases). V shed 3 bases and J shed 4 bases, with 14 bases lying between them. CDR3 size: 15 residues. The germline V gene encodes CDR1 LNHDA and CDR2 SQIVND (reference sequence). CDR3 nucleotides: TGTGCCAGTAGTATGGGATGGGGGGGCGCAGATACGCAGTATTTT. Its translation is CASSMGWGGADTQYF.

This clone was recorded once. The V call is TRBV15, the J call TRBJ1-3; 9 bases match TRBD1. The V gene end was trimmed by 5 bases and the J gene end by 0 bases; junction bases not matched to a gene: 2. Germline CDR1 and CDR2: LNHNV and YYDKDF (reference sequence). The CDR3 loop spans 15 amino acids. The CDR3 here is CATSGTGNSGNTIYF. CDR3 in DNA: TGTGCCACCAGCGGGACAGGGAACTCTGGAAACACCATATATTTT.

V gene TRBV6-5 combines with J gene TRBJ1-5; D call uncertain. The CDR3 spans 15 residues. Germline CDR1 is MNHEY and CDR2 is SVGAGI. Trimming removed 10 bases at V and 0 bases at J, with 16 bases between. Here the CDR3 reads CANHQPPYSNQPQHF. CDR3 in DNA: TGTGCCAACCACCAGCCCCCATATAGCAATCAGCCCCAGCATTTT.

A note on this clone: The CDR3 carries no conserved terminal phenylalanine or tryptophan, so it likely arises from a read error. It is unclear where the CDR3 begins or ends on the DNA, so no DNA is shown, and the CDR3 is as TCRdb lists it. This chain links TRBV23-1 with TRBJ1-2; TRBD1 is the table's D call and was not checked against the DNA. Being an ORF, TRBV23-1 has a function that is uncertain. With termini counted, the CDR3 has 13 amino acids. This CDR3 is CASSRFRVGQGIG.

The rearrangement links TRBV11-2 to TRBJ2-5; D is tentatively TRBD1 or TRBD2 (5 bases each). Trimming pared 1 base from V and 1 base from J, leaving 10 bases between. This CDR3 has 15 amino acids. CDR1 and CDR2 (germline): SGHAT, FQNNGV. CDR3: CASSLGPGTQETQYF. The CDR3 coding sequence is TGTGCCAGCAGCTTAGGCCCCGGGACCCAAGAGACCCAGTACTTC.

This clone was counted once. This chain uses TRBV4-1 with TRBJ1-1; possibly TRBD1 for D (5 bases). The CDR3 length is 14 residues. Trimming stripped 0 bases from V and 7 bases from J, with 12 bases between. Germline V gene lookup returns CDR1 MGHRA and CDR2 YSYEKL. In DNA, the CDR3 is TGCGCCAGCAGCCAAGATCAGGGAGTGGGTGAAGCTTTCTTT. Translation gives CASSQDQGVGEAFF.

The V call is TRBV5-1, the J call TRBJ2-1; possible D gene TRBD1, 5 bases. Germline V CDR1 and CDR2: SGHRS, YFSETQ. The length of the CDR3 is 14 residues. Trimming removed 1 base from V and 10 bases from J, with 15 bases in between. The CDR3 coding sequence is TGCGCCAGCAGCTTGACCGATACACAGGCCGAGCAGTTCTTC. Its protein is CASSLTDTQAEQFF. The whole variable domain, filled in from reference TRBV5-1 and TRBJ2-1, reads KAGVTQTPRYLIKTRGQQVTLSCSPISGHRSVSWYQQTPGQGLQFLFEYFSETQRNKGNFPGRFSGRQFSNSRSEMNVSTLELGDSALYLCASSLTDTQAEQFFGPGTRLTVL.

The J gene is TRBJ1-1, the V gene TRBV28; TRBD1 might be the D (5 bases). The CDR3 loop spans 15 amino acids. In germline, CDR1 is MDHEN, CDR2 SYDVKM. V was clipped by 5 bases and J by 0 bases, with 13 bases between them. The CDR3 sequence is CASSQLGRLNTEAFF. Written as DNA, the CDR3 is TGTGCCAGCAGTCAACTGGGACGGCTGAACACTGAAGCTTTCTTT.

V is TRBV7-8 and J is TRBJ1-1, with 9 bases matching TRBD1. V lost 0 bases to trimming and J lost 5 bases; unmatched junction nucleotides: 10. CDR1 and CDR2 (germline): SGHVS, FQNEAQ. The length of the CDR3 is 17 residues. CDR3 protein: CASSLAADRGPETEAFF. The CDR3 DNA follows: TGTGCCAGCAGCTTAGCGGCGGACAGGGGCCCCGAGACTGAAGCTTTCTTT.

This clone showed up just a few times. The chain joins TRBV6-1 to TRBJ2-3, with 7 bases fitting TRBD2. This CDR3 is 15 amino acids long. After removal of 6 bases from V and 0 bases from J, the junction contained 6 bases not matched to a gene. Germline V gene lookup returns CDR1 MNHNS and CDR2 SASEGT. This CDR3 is CASRLSGASTDTQYF. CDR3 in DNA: TGTGCCAGCAGGTTGAGCGGGGCTAGCACAGATACGCAGTATTTT.

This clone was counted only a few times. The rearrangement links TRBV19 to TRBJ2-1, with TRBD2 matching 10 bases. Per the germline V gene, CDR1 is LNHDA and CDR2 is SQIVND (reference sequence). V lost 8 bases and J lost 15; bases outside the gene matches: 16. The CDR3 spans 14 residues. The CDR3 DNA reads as TGTGCCAGTGAAAAAGCGGGAGGGCCTAGTATCCCGTTCTTC. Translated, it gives CASEKAGGPSIPFF. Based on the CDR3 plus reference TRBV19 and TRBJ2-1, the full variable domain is DGGITQSPKYLFRKEGQNVTLSCEQNLNHDAMYWYRQDPGQGLRLIYYSQIVNDFQKGDIAEGYSVSREKKESFPLTVTSAQKNPTAFYLCASEKAGGPSIPFFGPGTRLTVL.

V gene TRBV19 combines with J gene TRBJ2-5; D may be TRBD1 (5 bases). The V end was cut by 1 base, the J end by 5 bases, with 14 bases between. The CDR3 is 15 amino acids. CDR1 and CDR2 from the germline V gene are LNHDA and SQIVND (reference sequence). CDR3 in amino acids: CASSIAVDTGETQYF. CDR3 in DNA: TGTGCCAGTAGTATAGCCGTGGACACAGGCGAGACCCAGTACTTC.

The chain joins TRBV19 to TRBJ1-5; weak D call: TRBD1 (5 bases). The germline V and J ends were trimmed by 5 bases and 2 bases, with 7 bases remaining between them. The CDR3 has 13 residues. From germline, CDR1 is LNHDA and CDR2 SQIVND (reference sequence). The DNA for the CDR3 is TGTGCCAGTAGTCGGGACGGCAATCAGCCCCAGCATTTT. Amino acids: CASSRDGNQPQHF.

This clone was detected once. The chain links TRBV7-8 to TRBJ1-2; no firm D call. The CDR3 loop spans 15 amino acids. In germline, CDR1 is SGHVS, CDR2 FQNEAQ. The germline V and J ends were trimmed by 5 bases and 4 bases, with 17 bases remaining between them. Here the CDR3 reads CASSLQGSAGYGYTF. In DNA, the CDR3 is TGTGCCAGCAGCCTTCAAGGATCCGCGGGCTATGGCTACACCTTC.

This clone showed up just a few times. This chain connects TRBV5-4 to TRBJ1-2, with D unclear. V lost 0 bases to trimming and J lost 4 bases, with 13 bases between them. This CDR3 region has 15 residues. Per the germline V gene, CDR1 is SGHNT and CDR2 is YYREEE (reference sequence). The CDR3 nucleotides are TGTGCCAGCAGCTTGGGGACGGACCGTTCCTATGGCTACACCTTC. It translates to CASSLGTDRSYGYTF.

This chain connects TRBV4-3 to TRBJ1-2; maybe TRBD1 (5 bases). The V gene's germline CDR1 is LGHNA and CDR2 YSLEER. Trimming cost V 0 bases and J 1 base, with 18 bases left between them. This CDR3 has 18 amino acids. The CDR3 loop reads CASSQDPLQGPHNYGYTF. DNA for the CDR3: TGCGCCAGCAGCCAAGACCCCCTGCAGGGCCCCCATAACTATGGCTACACCTTC.

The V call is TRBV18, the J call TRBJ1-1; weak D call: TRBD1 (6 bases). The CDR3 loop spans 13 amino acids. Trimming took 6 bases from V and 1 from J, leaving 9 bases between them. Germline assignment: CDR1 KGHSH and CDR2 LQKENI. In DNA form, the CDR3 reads TGTGCCAGCTCGCAACAGGGGAACACTGAAGCTTTCTTT. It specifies CASSQQGNTEAFF.

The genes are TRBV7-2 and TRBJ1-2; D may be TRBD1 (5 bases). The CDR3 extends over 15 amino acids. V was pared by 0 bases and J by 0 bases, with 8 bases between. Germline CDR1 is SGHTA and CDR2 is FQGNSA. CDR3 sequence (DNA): TGTGCCAGCAGCTTAGCGGGACGGCCTAACTATGGCTACACCTTC. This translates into CASSLAGRPNYGYTF. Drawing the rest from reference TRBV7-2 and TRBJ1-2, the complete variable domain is GAGVSQSPSNKVTEKGKDVELRCDPISGHTALYWYRQSLGQGLEFLIYFQGNSAPDKSGLPSDRFSAERTGGSVSTLTIQRTQQEDSAVYLCASSLAGRPNYGYTFGSGTRLTVV.

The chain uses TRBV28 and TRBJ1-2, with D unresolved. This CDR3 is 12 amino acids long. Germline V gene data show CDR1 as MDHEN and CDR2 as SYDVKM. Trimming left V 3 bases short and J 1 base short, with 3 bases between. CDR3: CASSLDNYGYTF. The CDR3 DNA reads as TGTGCCAGCAGTTTGGATAACTATGGCTACACCTTC.

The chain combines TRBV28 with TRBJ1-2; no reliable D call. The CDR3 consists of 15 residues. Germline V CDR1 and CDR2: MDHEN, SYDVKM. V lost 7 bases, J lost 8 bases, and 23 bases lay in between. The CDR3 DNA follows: TGTGCCAGCACCTCAGGTTCGGGGATTGTAGACGGCTACACCTTC. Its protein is CASTSGSGIVDGYTF.

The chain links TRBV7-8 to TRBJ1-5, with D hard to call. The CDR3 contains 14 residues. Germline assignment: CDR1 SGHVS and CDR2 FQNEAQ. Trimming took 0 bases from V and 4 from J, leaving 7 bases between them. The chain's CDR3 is CASSLAKSNQPQHF. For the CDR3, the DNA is TGTGCCAGCAGCTTAGCGAAGAGTAATCAGCCCCAGCATTTT.

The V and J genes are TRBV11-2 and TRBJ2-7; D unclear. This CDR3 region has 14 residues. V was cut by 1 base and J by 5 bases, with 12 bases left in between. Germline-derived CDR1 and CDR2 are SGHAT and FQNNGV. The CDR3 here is CASSLGTTLNEQYF. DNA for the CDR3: TGTGCCAGCAGCTTAGGCACGACTCTGAACGAGCAGTACTTC.

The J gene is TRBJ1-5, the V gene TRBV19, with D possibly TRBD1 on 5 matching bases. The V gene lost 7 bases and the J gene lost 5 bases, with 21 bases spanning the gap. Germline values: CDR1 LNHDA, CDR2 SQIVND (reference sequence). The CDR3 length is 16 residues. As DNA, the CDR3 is TGTGCCAGTATACGGGGGGTAGGAACGCGCGATCAGCCCCAGCATTTT. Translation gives CASIRGVGTRDQPQHF.

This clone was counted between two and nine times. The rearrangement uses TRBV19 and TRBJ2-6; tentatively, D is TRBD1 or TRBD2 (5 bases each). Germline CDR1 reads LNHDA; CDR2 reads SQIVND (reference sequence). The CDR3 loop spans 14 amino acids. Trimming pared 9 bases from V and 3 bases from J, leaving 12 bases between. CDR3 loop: CASSWGNGANVLTF. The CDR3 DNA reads TGTGCCAGCAGTTGGGGGAATGGGGCCAACGTCCTGACTTTC.

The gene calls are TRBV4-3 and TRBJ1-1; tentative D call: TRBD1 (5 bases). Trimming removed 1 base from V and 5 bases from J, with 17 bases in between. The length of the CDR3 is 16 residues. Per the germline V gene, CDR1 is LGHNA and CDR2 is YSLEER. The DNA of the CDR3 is TGCGCCAGCAGCCAAGTTTGGGGAGGGGAGTCGACTGAAGCTTTCTTT. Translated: CASSQVWGGESTEAFF.

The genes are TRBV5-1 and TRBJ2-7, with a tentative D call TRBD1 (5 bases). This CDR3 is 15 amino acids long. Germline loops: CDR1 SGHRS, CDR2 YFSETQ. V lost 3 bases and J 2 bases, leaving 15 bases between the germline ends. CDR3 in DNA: TGCGCCAGCAGCTGGACGGACCCCAGGGCCTACGAGCAGTACTTC. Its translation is CASSWTDPRAYEQYF.